The rows below give T cell receptor beta chains drawn from one sample of a study of cytomegalovirus exposure and HLA in healthy donors. The repertoire was sequenced with immunoSEQ multiplex PCR; TCRdb's copy has only in-frame clones and lacks some. The table shows 55,000 to 70,000 clones, with over 75% occurring only once. The sequencing sample was made of PBMCs. The origin of the receptors is a woman between 25 and 40 years old in good health and CMV-seronegative. Each CDR3 is given with its conserved first and last residue. The order of the fields is D gene, V gene, J gene, clone size, CDR3 DNA, CDR3 protein. A D gene is named only where the DNA matches it firmly. For some rows the clone size is stated as once, few or many, or as a class when expanded; others skip it.

NA	TRBV7-9	TRBJ1-5	NA	TGTGCCAGCAGCCCGGGGACTAATCAGCCCCAGCATTTT	CASSPGTNQPQHF
NA	TRBV19	TRBJ1-2	NA	TGTGCCAGTAGTATATGGGAAAAGGGGCCGGTTCGCTACACCTTC	CASSIWEKGPVRYTF
TRBD2	TRBV18	TRBJ2-2	NA	TGTGCCAGCTCACCGATGGCTAGCGGGGACACCGGGGAGCTGTTTTTT	CASSPMASGDTGELFF
TRBD2	TRBV11-3	TRBJ2-1	NA	TGTGCCAGCAGCTTGACCCCTAGACTAGCGGGAAGCTCCTACAATGAGCAGTTCTTC	CASSLTPRLAGSSYNEQFF
NA	TRBV19	TRBJ2-6	once	TGTGCCAGTAGTACAGGCATTGGGGCCAACGTCCTGACTTTC	CASSTGIGANVLTF
NA	TRBV4-1	TRBJ1-5	NA	TGCGCCAGCAGCCAAGATGAGGGTACGCCCCAGCATTTT	CASSQDEGTPQHF
NA	TRBV19	TRBJ2-2	once	TGTGCCAGTACCCCCAAACAGGAATACACCGGGGAGCTGTTTTTT	CASTPKQEYTGELFF
TRBD1	TRBV7-2	TRBJ1-2	NA	TGTGCCAGCAGCTTAGGAGAGGGGGCGATCTATGGCTACACCTTC	CASSLGEGAIYGYTF
TRBD1	TRBV7-2	TRBJ1-2	NA	TGTGCCAGCAGCACCGGGACAGGGGAGTTGTATGGCTACACCTTC	CASSTGTGELYGYTF
TRBD1	TRBV5-1	TRBJ1-1	NA	TGCGCCAGCAGCTTGGCCCCAGGGACAGGGCGCAACACTGAAGCTTTCTTT	CASSLAPGTGRNTEAFF
NA	TRBV7-6	TRBJ1-3	NA	TGTGCCAGCAGCCACATTGATGGATCTAGGGGGACTGGAAACACCATATATTTT	CASSHIDGSRGTGNTIYF
TRBD2	TRBV19	TRBJ2-7	NA	TGTGCCAGTAGTACACTAGCGGGAGAGGACGAGCAGTACTTC	CASSTLAGEDEQYF
NA	TRBV30	TRBJ2-1	NA	TGTGCCTGGAATCTCGGGGTAGGGAATGAGCAGTTCTTC	CAWNLGVGNEQFF
TRBD2	TRBV5-1	TRBJ2-2	NA	TGCGCCAGCAGCTTGTTGGCGGGAGAGGTCACCGGGGAGCTGTTTTTT	CASSLLAGEVTGELFF
TRBD2	TRBV6-4	TRBJ2-1	NA	TGTGCCAGCAGTGACTTTGCGGGAGGCTACAATGAGCAGTTCTTC	CASSDFAGGYNEQFF
NA	TRBV28	TRBJ1-1	NA	TGTGCCAGCAGGGTATCGAGCTTCTTGGAAGCTTTCTTT	CASRVSSFLEAFF
NA	TRBV6-5	TRBJ2-1	NA	TGTGCCAGCAGTTACTCGTTTAGCGGTGAGCAGTTCTTC	CASSYSFSGEQFF
NA	TRBV12-5	TRBJ2-7	NA	TGTGCTAGTGGTTTGTTTGACAGGAAAGTGCACTTC	CASGLFDRKVHF
NA	TRBV5-1	TRBJ2-3	NA	TGCGCCAGCAGCTTCCCAGCGGGCCATAGCACAGATACGCAGTATTTT	CASSFPAGHSTDTQYF
NA	TRBV6-5	TRBJ1-5	NA	TGTGCCAGCAGTTCCGGGGGTCGGAGCAATCAGCCCCAGCATTTT	CASSSGGRSNQPQHF
TRBD1	TRBV19	TRBJ1-2	NA	TGTGCCAGTAGTCGCCAGGGGGCGGATGGCTACACCTTC	CASSRQGADGYTF
TRBD2	TRBV9	TRBJ2-5	NA	TGTGCCAGCAGCGGCGTAGCGGGAGGGCTCGAGACCCAGTACTTC	CASSGVAGGLETQYF
NA	TRBV2	TRBJ2-3	NA	TGTGCCGGGACAGCGGAGGGGAACACAGATACGCAGTATTTT	CAGTAEGNTDTQYF
NA	TRBV11-2	TRBJ1-1	NA	TGTGCCAGCAGCTTAGGTCAGGGAACTGAAGCTTTCTTT	CASSLGQGTEAFF
TRBD2	TRBV7-9	TRBJ2-7	once	TGTGCCAGCAGCTCGTCTAGCGGCGAGCAGTACTTC	CASSSSSGEQYF
NA	TRBV6-9	TRBJ2-1	NA	TGTGCCAGCAGTCCTGGAGTAGGTAATGAGCAGTTCTTC	CASSPGVGNEQFF
TRBD1	TRBV7-9	TRBJ1-1	NA	TGTGCCAGCAGCCTACTGGGACAGGAGACTGAAGCTTTCTTT	CASSLLGQETEAFF
NA	TRBV9	TRBJ2-3	NA	TGTGCCAGCAGCGTTTCGGGGGTCACAGATACGCAGTATTTT	CASSVSGVTDTQYF
NA	TRBV12-2	TRBJ2-2	NA	TGTGCAAGTCGCACCGGGACTAGCGGGAACACCGGGGAGCTGTTTTTT	CASRTGTSGNTGELFF
TRBD1	TRBV6-1	TRBJ2-7	NA	TGTGCCAGCAGTCAAAGGGGACAGGGGACCTACGAGCAGTACTTC	CASSQRGQGTYEQYF
TRBD2	TRBV2	TRBJ2-1	NA	TGTGCCAGCAGTGGTCCGGAGCGGGAGGACAATGAGCAGTTCTTC	CASSGPEREDNEQFF
NA	TRBV5-1	TRBJ2-3	NA	TGCGCCAGCAGCTTGATCAGGGTGGTGGATACGCAGTATTTT	CASSLIRVVDTQYF
TRBD1	TRBV6-1	TRBJ2-2	NA	TGTGCCAGCAGTGATCCCGGGACAGGGGGTCCCTTTAGCGGGGAGCTGTTTTTT	CASSDPGTGGPFSGELFF
TRBD2	TRBV14	TRBJ2-1	NA	TGTGCCAGCAAAGAGGGAGGGCAGTTCCAGATAGGCAATGAGCAGTTCTTC	CASKEGGQFQIGNEQFF
TRBD1	TRBV6-5	TRBJ2-7	NA	TGTGCCAGCAGTTACGTGACCGGGACAGGCGCCTACGAGCAGTACTTC	CASSYVTGTGAYEQYF
NA	TRBV5-1	TRBJ1-3	NA	TGCGCCAGCAGCTTGGACAGTCCCCTCAATGGAAACACCATATATTTT	CASSLDSPLNGNTIYF
TRBD2	TRBV18	TRBJ2-5	NA	TGTGCCAGCTCACCTTTTAGTAGCGGGAGCGGGGAGACCCAGTACTTC	CASSPFSSGSGETQYF